This passage covers 31 T cell receptor beta chains from one sample sequenced in a study of identical twins. TCRdb called the 5' RACE reads again in MiXCR, with one record for every CDR3 protein. The table records about 340,000 distinct CDR3 sequences, more than 9% of them present only once. The same sample was also used in a study of yellow fever vaccine responses in identical twins.

The sequencing sample was made of CD8+ T cells sorted from blood. These receptor sequences come from a woman younger than 35 in good health.

The rearrangement uses TRBV6-2 or TRBV6-3 and TRBJ2-1, with 16 bases fitting TRBD2. CDR3 length: 17 residues. Germline V lookup: CDR1 MNHEY, CDR2 SVGEGT. V trimming: 3 bases; J trimming: 7 bases; junction bases outside the gene matches: 6. Here the CDR3 reads CASSYGTSGRGANEQFF. CDR3 sequence (DNA): TGTGCCAGCAGTTATGGGACTAGCGGGAGGGGGGCGAATGAGCAGTTCTTC.

This clonotype was counted between two and nine times. This chain joins TRBV20-1 and TRBJ2-1; TRBD1 matches 10 bases. J was trimmed by 4 bases and V by 6 bases; bases with no gene match: 9. Looked up from germline, CDR1 is DFQATT and CDR2 is SNEGSKA (reference sequence). The CDR3 runs to 15 residues. The CDR3 loop is CSATPGQGGYNEQFF. In nucleotides, the CDR3 is TGCAGTGCAACACCCGGACAGGGGGGTTACAATGAGCAGTTCTTC.

This clonotype was counted only a few times. V gene TRBV6-5 combines with J gene TRBJ2-2, with D unclear. There are 16 residues in the CDR3. The germline CDR1 and CDR2 sequences are MNHEY and SVGAGI. The germline V and J ends were trimmed by 1 base and 5 bases, with 14 bases remaining between them. CDR3 coding DNA: TGTGCCAGCAGTTACTTTTCAGGCACCGGGACCGGGGAGCTGTTTTTT. Its protein is CASSYFSGTGTGELFF.

The J gene is TRBJ1-1, the V gene TRBV7-9, with D unclear. The CDR3 sequence is 12 residues long. The germline V and J ends were trimmed by 5 bases and 7 bases, with 11 bases remaining between them. Germline CDR1 is SEHNR and CDR2 is FQNEAQ (reference sequence). The CDR3 DNA reads as TGTGCCAGCAGCCCTGGACCGATTGAAGCTTTCTTT. This codes for CASSPGPIEAFF.

The chain carries TRBV7-2 and TRBJ2-1; weak D call: TRBD2 (6 bases). V was pared by 5 bases and J by 5 bases, with 10 bases between. This CDR3 spans 13 amino acids. The germline V gene encodes CDR1 SGHTA and CDR2 FQGNSA. The DNA for the CDR3 is TGTGCCAGCAGCCCATGGGGGGACAATGAGCAGTTCTTC. It codes for CASSPWGDNEQFF.

This clonotype was seen at least ten times. The V call is TRBV12-3 or TRBV12-4, the J call TRBJ2-5; TRBD2 matches at 7 bases. With 8 bases clipped from V and 0 bases from J, the junction kept 6 bases outside the gene matches. The CDR3 is made up of 14 amino acids. The CDR3 loop reads CASAVGRNQETQYF. CDR3 sequence (DNA): TGTGCCAGCGCCGTCGGGAGGAACCAAGAGACCCAGTACTTC.

Here the CDR3 reads CASSSRTGLLYEQYF. For the CDR3, the DNA is TGTGCCAGCAGTTCCCGGACAGGGCTTCTCTACGAGCAGTACTTC. The chain carries TRBV28 and TRBJ2-7, with 8 bases identical to TRBD1. CDR3 length: 15 residues. V shed 4 bases and J 3 bases; nucleotides not matched to a gene: 8. Germline V lookup: CDR1 MDHEN, CDR2 SYDVKM.

In its sample, this clonotype was seen a few times. The chain couples TRBV12-3 or TRBV12-4 to TRBJ2-1, with 11 bases aligning to TRBD2. The trim removed 6 bases at V and 7 bases at J, leaving 8 bases unmatched. This CDR3 region has 15 residues. CDR3: CASSLGLAVGNEQFF. CDR3 coding DNA: TGTGCCAGCAGCTTGGGACTAGCGGTGGGGAATGAGCAGTTCTTC.

The chain joins TRBV2 to TRBJ1-1; D gene uncertain. Trimming removed 8 bases at V and 7 bases at J, with 11 bases between. The CDR3 runs to 11 residues. Looked up from germline, CDR1 is SNHLY and CDR2 is FYNNEI. The CDR3 DNA sequence: TGTGCCAGCTTCGACGGGATTGAAGCTTTCTTT. Its protein product is CASFDGIEAFF.

This clonotype has a handful of counts. The chain combines TRBV5-6 with TRBJ1-2, with 7 bases matching TRBD1. The CDR3 consists of 14 residues. CDR1 is SGHDT and CDR2 is YYEEEE in the germline V gene. Trimming removed 4 bases from V and 5 bases from J; junction bases left unmatched: 8. Written as DNA, the CDR3 is TGTGCCAGCAGCCCTCAGACAGGGTCGTATGGCTACACCTTC. This codes for CASSPQTGSYGYTF.

J is TRBJ1-6 and V is TRBV7-2; no reliable D call. This CDR3 is 12 amino acids long. V was clipped by 3 bases and J by 7 bases, with 4 bases between them. CDR1 is SGHTA and CDR2 is FQGNSA in the germline V gene. This CDR3 is CASSFWNSPLHF. DNA of the CDR3: TGTGCCAGCAGCTTTTGGAATTCACCCCTCCACTTT.

The CDR3 DNA is TGCGCCAGCAGTGATAACGCAGGGGGTTATAGCTCCTACAATGAGCAGTTCTTC. This encodes CASSDNAGGYSSYNEQFF. The chain links TRBV10-2 to TRBJ2-1; 7 nucleotides align to TRBD1. Germline CDR1 is WSHSY and CDR2 is SAAADI. This CDR3 region has 18 residues. Losses at the gene ends were 3 bases for V and 0 bases for J; bases not matched to a gene: 11.

This rearrangement joins TRBV5-6 to TRBJ1-4; 9 bases agree with TRBD1. Germline CDR1 and CDR2: SGHDT and YYEEEE. V lost 2 bases, J lost 8 bases, and 4 bases stayed unmatched. The CDR3 runs to 14 residues. CDR3 DNA sequence: TGTGCCAGCAGCTTCGGGACAGGGCAAGAAAAACTGTTTTTT. It translates to CASSFGTGQEKLFF.

The chain couples TRBV27 to TRBJ1-5; 8 bases align to TRBD1. The CDR3 totals 16 residues. Germline V gene sequence: CDR1 MNHEY, CDR2 SMNVEV (reference sequence). V was pared by 6 bases and J by 0 bases, with 7 bases of the junction left unmatched. The CDR3 spells CASSPRDRSSNQPQHF. DNA for the CDR3: TGTGCCAGCAGCCCTAGGGACAGGAGTAGCAATCAGCCCCAGCATTTT.

The chain joins TRBV5-5 to TRBJ2-7; 7 bases fit TRBD1. In germline, CDR1 is SGHKS, CDR2 YYEKEE (reference sequence). CDR3 size: 14 residues. After removal of 4 bases from V and 7 bases from J, the junction contained 11 bases not matched to a gene. The CDR3 DNA sequence: TGTGCCAGCAGCATTCCGAATACAGGGGTGGAGCAGTACTTC. Translation gives CASSIPNTGVEQYF.

This clonotype was seen at least ten times. This chain links TRBV27 with TRBJ1-6; D remains unclear. The germline V gene has CDR1 MNHEY and CDR2 SMNVEV (reference sequence). This CDR3 is built from 12 residues. V gave up 6 bases and J gave up 9 bases, with 9 bases separating them. The DNA for the CDR3 is TGTGCCAGCAGGTCAGGTATTTCACCCCTCCACTTT. Translation: CASRSGISPLHF.

This clonotype was counted only a few times. The gene calls are TRBV15 and TRBJ2-2, with TRBD1 as a possible D gene (5 bases). The CDR3 sequence is 12 residues long. Between the trimmed V and J ends, which lost 8 bases and 4 bases, there was a span of 8 bases. Germline values: CDR1 LNHNV, CDR2 YYDKDF (reference sequence). CDR3 in DNA: TGTGCCACCCAGGGTACCACCGGGGAGCTGTTTTTT. Protein sequence: CATQGTTGELFF.

The V gene is TRBV3-1, the J gene TRBJ1-2; 8 nucleotides match TRBD1. The J segment lost 4 bases and the V segment lost 8 bases, leaving 6 bases of the junction unmatched. The length of the CDR3 is 13 residues. The germline gives CDR1 LGHDT, CDR2 YNNKEL (reference sequence). CDR3 bases: TGTGCCAGCGTCGGACAGGGTAGCTATGGCTACACCTTC. Its protein product is CASVGQGSYGYTF.

This clonotype has a handful of counts. The CDR3, as DNA: TGTGCCAGTACCTCGGACAGCATTAACTATGGCTACACCTTC. Its translation: CASTSDSINYGYTF. The chain recombines TRBV19 with TRBJ1-2; perhaps TRBD1 as D (6 bases). Trimming shortened V by 7 bases and J by 1 base, and 13 bases separated the two germline ends. The CDR3 sequence is 14 residues long. In germline, CDR1 is LNHDA, CDR2 SQIVND (reference sequence).

This clonotype was counted between two and nine times. The rearrangement joins TRBV27 to TRBJ1-2; maybe TRBD1 (5 bases). Germline-derived CDR1 and CDR2 are MNHEY and SMNVEV (reference sequence). CDR3 length equals 13 residues. V lost 3 bases, J lost 6 bases, and 11 bases lay in between. The CDR3 nucleotides read TGTGCCAGCAGTTTCAGGGAGAGGGATGGCTACACCTTC. Its protein is CASSFRERDGYTF.

Ten or more counts support this clonotype. V is TRBV7-9 and J is TRBJ2-5, with a possible D match to TRBD2 (5 bases). Germline CDR1 SEHNR, CDR2 FQNEAQ (reference sequence). This CDR3 contains 13 residues. Trimming stripped 5 bases from V and 4 bases from J, with 11 bases between. The CDR3 spells CASSARTRETQYF. The CDR3 coding sequence is TGTGCCAGCAGCGCCAGAACTAGAGAGACCCAGTACTTC.

In its sample, this clonotype was seen many times. The chain joins TRBV12-3 or TRBV12-4 to TRBJ2-1; 12 bases line up with TRBD2. The CDR3 is made up of 16 amino acids. V lost 5 bases, J lost 6 bases, and 8 bases stayed unmatched. CDR3 amino acids: CASSPFPSGRANEQFF. The DNA of the CDR3 is TGTGCCAGCAGTCCTTTTCCTAGCGGGAGGGCCAATGAGCAGTTCTTC.

The V gene is TRBV4-1, the J gene TRBJ2-3; 8 nucleotides align to TRBD2. Germline V lookup: CDR1 MGHRA, CDR2 YSYEKL. The V segment lost 0 bases and the J segment 5 bases; nucleotides outside the gene matches: 7. This CDR3 has 16 residues. The CDR3 loop is CASSQEIAGRGDTQYF. In nucleotides, the CDR3 is TGCGCCAGCAGCCAAGAAATAGCGGGGCGGGGAGATACGCAGTATTTT.

Only a few counts were recorded for this clonotype. V gene TRBV13 combines with J gene TRBJ2-1, with 11 bases identical to TRBD2. V shed 5 bases and J 6 bases; nucleotides not matched to a gene: 6. In germline, CDR1 is PRHDT, CDR2 FYEKMQ (reference sequence). This CDR3 region has 15 residues. The CDR3 coding sequence is TGTGCCAGCAGCCAACCGGGGACTAGCGGCAATGAGCAGTTCTTC. It codes for CASSQPGTSGNEQFF.

The chain recombines TRBV15 with TRBJ2-1; no reliable D call. The CDR3 is 13 amino acids. Germline V gives CDR1 LNHNV, CDR2 YYDKDF (reference sequence). Trimming took 5 bases from V and 8 from J, leaving 13 bases between them. CDR3 amino acids: CATSRRIPDEQFF. For the CDR3, the DNA is TGTGCCACCAGCCGCAGGATTCCGGATGAGCAGTTCTTC.

Only a few counts were recorded for this clonotype. The V and J genes are TRBV7-8 and TRBJ2-2; D gene uncertain. V dropped 5 bases and J dropped 5 bases, with 12 bases sitting between them. Germline CDR1 SGHVS, CDR2 FQNEAQ. The CDR3 consists of 14 residues. The CDR3 sequence is CASSKDKITGELFF. The CDR3 DNA reads TGTGCCAGCAGCAAAGACAAGATAACCGGGGAGCTGTTTTTT. The full variable domain, completed using reference TRBV7-8 and TRBJ2-2, is GAGVSQSPRYKVAKRGQDVALRCDPISGHVSLFWYQQALGQGPEFLTYFQNEAQLDKSGLPSDRFFAERPEGSVSTLKIQRTQQEDSAVYLCASSKDKITGELFFGEGSRLTVL.

The chain joins TRBV29-1 to TRBJ2-1; 7 bases agree with TRBD1. J was trimmed by 7 bases and V by 6 bases; bases with no gene match: 12. The germline V gene has CDR1 SQVTM and CDR2 ANQGSEA. This CDR3 spans 14 amino acids. For the CDR3, the DNA is TGCAGCGTCTCCCGGGACAGAATGGGGAATGAGCAGTTCTTC. Translating it yields CSVSRDRMGNEQFF.

This clonotype was picked up many times. This chain connects TRBV12-3 or TRBV12-4 to TRBJ2-1; D is undetermined. CDR3 length: 15 amino acids. The ends were cut back, 3 bases at V and 8 bases at J, with 17 bases in the middle. The CDR3 region has the DNA TGTGCCAGCAGTTTTAGTCGGTGGGGTGAGGATGAGCAGTTCTTC. Translating gives CASSFSRWGEDEQFF.

Only a few counts were recorded for this clonotype. The J gene is TRBJ2-7, the V gene TRBV27; D perhaps matches TRBD1 (5 bases). Germline CDR1 MNHEY, CDR2 SMNVEV (reference sequence). This CDR3 spans 13 amino acids. The V end was cut by 4 bases, the J end by 0 bases, with 7 bases between. The CDR3 DNA reads TGTGCCAGCAGTTCAGGGTACTCCTACGAGCAGTACTTC. It is translated as CASSSGYSYEQYF.

A few counts support this clonotype. The V and J genes are TRBV27 and TRBJ2-1; D is undetermined. The CDR3 covers 11 residues. Germline-derived CDR1 and CDR2 are MNHEY and SMNVEV (reference sequence). Trimming took 7 bases from V and 8 from J, leaving 9 bases between them. The CDR3 bases are TGTGCCAGCAAAGACGGTGATGAGCAGTTCTTC. It is translated as CASKDGDEQFF.

This clonotype occurred a few times. The rearrangement joins TRBV2 to TRBJ2-7, with 7 bases matching TRBD2. Unmatched junction bases numbered 12, after V lost 4 bases and J lost 6 bases. CDR1 is SNHLY, CDR2 FYNNEI, per germline. This CDR3 is 15 amino acids long. The CDR3 DNA is TGTGCCAGCAGTGTAATGGAGGGAGGGTATTCCGAGCAGTACTTC. Translated: CASSVMEGGYSEQYF.